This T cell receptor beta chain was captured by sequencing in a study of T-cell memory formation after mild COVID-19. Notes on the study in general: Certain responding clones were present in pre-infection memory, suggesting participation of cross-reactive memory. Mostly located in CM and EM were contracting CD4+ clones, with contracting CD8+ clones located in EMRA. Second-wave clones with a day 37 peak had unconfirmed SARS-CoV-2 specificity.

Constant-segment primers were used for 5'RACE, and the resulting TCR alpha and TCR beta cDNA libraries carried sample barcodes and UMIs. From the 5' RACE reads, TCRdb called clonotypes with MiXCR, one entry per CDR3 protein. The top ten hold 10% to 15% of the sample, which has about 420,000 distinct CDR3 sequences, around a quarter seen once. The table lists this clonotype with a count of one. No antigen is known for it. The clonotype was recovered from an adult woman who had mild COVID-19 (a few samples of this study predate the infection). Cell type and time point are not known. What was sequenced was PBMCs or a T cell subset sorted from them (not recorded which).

CDR3 loop: CASSQDPPGQGANQPQHF. The CDR3 DNA sequence: TGCGCCAGCAGCCAAGATCCTCCGGGACAGGGGGCCAATCAGCCCCAGCATTTT. The J gene is TRBJ1-5, the V gene TRBV4-1; 12 bases are a match to TRBD1. With V trimmed by 0 bases and J by 3 bases, 6 bases remained unmatched. This CDR3 is built from 18 residues. Germline values: CDR1 MGHRA, CDR2 YSYEKL.